These T cell receptor beta chains were read from a single sample in a study of regulatory T cells in long-lasting Graves disease. A single record per CDR3 protein comes from TCRdb applying MiXCR to the multiplex PCR reads. The sample gives a few hundred thousand distinct CDR3 sequences, 15% of which show up once; about 8% is in the top ten. These data were also reused for a study on T cells in Graves' hyperthyroidism and ophthalmopathy.

The sequencing here drew on peripheral blood mononuclear cells (PBMCs), taken at new diagnosis, from a patient treated with antithyroid drugs. The source is a woman between 35 and 50 years old with Graves disease. CDR3s include the opening cysteine and the closing phenylalanine or tryptophan. D genes are given only for firm matches. Part of the rows lack a size; the others show once, few, many or a class for expanded clones.

abundance | j_gene | d_gene | v_gene | CDR3nt | CDR3aa
many | TRBJ2-7 | TRBD1 | TRBV12-3/TRBV12-4 | TGTGCCAGCAGTTTCACAGGGGGCTACTACGAGCAGTACTTC | CASSFTGGYYEQYF
many | TRBJ2-3 | TRBD2 | TRBV9 | TGTGCCAGCAGCGTAGAACTAGCGGGAGGGATCACAGATACGCAGTATTTT | CASSVELAGGITDTQYF
few | TRBJ1-1 | - | TRBV2 | TGTGCCAGCAGTGAAGGTCCAGGGATGGACACTGAAGCTTTCTTT | CASSEGPGMDTEAFF
many | TRBJ1-5 | - | TRBV2 | TGTGCCAGCAGTGAAATAGGGGAGACAGACGATCAGCCCCAGCATTTT | CASSEIGETDDQPQHF
many | TRBJ2-5 | TRBD1 | TRBV2 | TGTGCCAGCAGTACCGCTCCGGGACAGTTCCAAGAGACCCAGTACTTC | CASSTAPGQFQETQYF
many | TRBJ2-1 | - | TRBV7-9 | TGTGCCAGCAGCTACGTGTCCTTAAGTTCTGGCCATGAGCAGTTCTTC | CASSYVSLSSGHEQFF
- | TRBJ1-5 | - | TRBV20-1 | TGCAGTGCTAGAGCGACAGTCAGCAATCAGCCCCAGCATTTT | CSARATVSNQPQHF
many | TRBJ2-7 | - | TRBV12-5 | TGTGCTAGTGGTTTTTTGTACGAGCAGTACTTC | CASGFLYEQYF
many | TRBJ1-6 | TRBD1 | TRBV12-3/TRBV12-4 | TGTGCCAGCAGTTCCGGGACAGGGGTTAATTCACCCCTCCACTTT | CASSSGTGVNSPLHF
many | TRBJ1-6 | - | TRBV27 | TGTGCCAGCAGCCCCCGCTTCCTCGTCTCCTATAATTCACCCCTCCACTTT | CASSPRFLVSYNSPLHF
many | TRBJ2-1 | TRBD2 | TRBV5-6 | TGTGCCAGCAGCCGAGGGGGACTAGCGGGAGTTGAGCAGTTCTTC | CASSRGGLAGVEQFF
many | TRBJ2-1 | - | TRBV11-2 | TGTGCCAGCAGCTCGAACCCAGCGGATGAGCAGTTCTTC | CASSSNPADEQFF
- | TRBJ1-6 | - | TRBV27 | TGTGCCAGCAGTTTTAGTGATTCACCCCTCCACTTT | CASSFSDSPLHF
many | TRBJ2-3 | - | TRBV20-1 | TGCAGTGCTGAAGGGTTCTCAGCGGGTCGCACAGATACGCAGTATTTT | CSAEGFSAGRTDTQYF
- | TRBJ2-7 | - | TRBV3-2 | TGTGCCAGCAGCCAATCTAGCGGGAGGGCCGAAAGCTCCTACGAGCAGTACTTC | CASSQSSGRAESSYEQYF
many | TRBJ2-1 | TRBD1 | TRBV28 | TGTGCCAGCAGACCCGGGACAGGCCCCTACAATGAGCAGTTCTTC | CASRPGTGPYNEQFF
many | TRBJ2-6 | - | TRBV2 | TGTGCCAGGATGGGGGCTAGAAGCTCTGGGGCCAACGTCCTGACTTTC | CARMGARSSGANVLTF
- | TRBJ1-5 | - | TRBV6-1 | TGTGCCAGCGGGGAGGGGTCGGGAAATCAGCCCCAGCATTTT | CASGEGSGNQPQHF
many | TRBJ1-2 | TRBD1 | TRBV15 | TGTGCCACCAGCGGACAGGGGGCGTCTTATGGCTACACCTTC | CATSGQGASYGYTF
many | TRBJ2-1 | TRBD1 | TRBV11-1 | TGTGCCAGCAGCGCCCCCGGGACAGGTAACAATGAGCAGTTCTTC | CASSAPGTGNNEQFF
- | TRBJ2-7 | - | TRBV7-2 | TGTGCCAGCAGCTCAAGGCCTGCCTACGAGCAGTACTTC | CASSSRPAYEQYF
many | TRBJ1-1 | TRBD1 | TRBV11-2 | TGTGCCAGCAGCTCCATCCGGGACAGGGACTTGAACACTGAAGCTTTCTTT | CASSSIRDRDLNTEAFF
many | TRBJ2-1 | TRBD2 | TRBV19 | TGTGCCAGTAGTATCACCCTGGGACTAACGGGATACAATGAGCAGTTCTTC | CASSITLGLTGYNEQFF
few | TRBJ2-7 | - | TRBV4-2 | TGTGCCAGCAGCCAAGCCGCCGGGGCGGCCTACGAGCAGTACTTC | CASSQAAGAAYEQYF
few | TRBJ2-7 | TRBD2 | TRBV4-1 | TGCGCCAGCAGCCGCACTAGCGGTCGACCGGTGGGGGAGCAGTACTTC | CASSRTSGRPVGEQYF
few | TRBJ2-7 | TRBD1 | TRBV12-3/TRBV12-4 | TGTGCCAGCAGGAACAGGGGTAGCGAGCAGTACTTC | CASRNRGSEQYF
- | TRBJ2-1 | TRBD2 | TRBV3-1 | TGTGCCAGCAGCCCGGGGAGCGGGGGTTCCTACAATGAGCAGTTCTTC | CASSPGSGGSYNEQFF